The source of this T cell receptor beta chain is a study of shared clonotypes between healthy human individuals. It was about 180 ng DNA, around 33,000 T cell genomes, that sorted-subset replicate PCRs used. Method: immunoSEQ multiplex PCR; TCRdb's copy keeps in-frame clones and lacks some. The table shows more than 2,000,000 clones, with just over 90% occurring only once. Overall study results and limits: Naive subsets, compared against memory subsets, generally had larger estimated richness values. A reduction in generation probabilities was seen for non-shared clonotypes relative to those shared by all four donors. Among four donors, approximately 4.6% of naive CD4 clonotypes were found in common.

This clone was picked up one time. The target antigen is unknown. This CDR3 contains 16 residues. J gave up 0 bases and V 0 bases, and 3 bases lay outside the gene matches. Germline V gene data show CDR1 as SGHRS and CDR2 as YFSETQ. The V and J genes are TRBV5-1 and TRBJ2-3; 8 positions agree with TRBD1. The TCR sequence derives from a man aged 18 to 35 in good health. Some clones in this sample may be carry-over from other donors' samples. The sequenced material came from naive CD4+ T cells from PBMCs. Subset given: CD45RA+ positively selected. The CDR3: CASSLVGQASTDTQYF. CDR3 coding DNA: TGCGCCAGCAGCTTGGTGGGACAGGCTAGCACAGATACGCAGTATTTT. Supplemented by reference TRBV5-1 and TRBJ2-3, the full variable domain reads KAGVTQTPRYLIKTRGQQVTLSCSPISGHRSVSWYQQTPGQGLQFLFEYFSETQRNKGNFPGRFSGRQFSNSRSEMNVSTLELGDSALYLCASSLVGQASTDTQYFGPGTRLTVL.